A selection of T cell receptor beta chains follows, all from one sample in a study of molecular identifiers for immune sequencing clone quantification. In TCRdb, the PCR reads were re-called with MiXCR into one record per CDR3 protein. The table has a few hundred thousand distinct CDR3 sequences, roughly a quarter seen once. Input material: naive CD8+ T cells from blood, with Jurkat cell RNA spiked in. The receptors shown here come from a human donor in good health. Some libraries in this study had Jurkat cell RNA spiked in. The CDR3 runs from the conserved cysteine through the conserved F or W. The D gene is left open where the match is weak. Expanded clones get a size class; other rows say once, few or many, or leave the size out.

cdr3_nt cdr3_aa j_call v_call d_call clone_size
TGCAGCGTTGATTTCGTGTCCGGGACAGGGGCCTCCGAGCAGTACTTC CSVDFVSGTGASEQYF TRBJ2-7 TRBV29-1 TRBD1 many
TGTGCGAGCAGTACCGGGACAGGGTGCACGGAAGAGCAGTTCTTC CASSTGTGCTEEQFF TRBJ2-1 TRBV12-3/TRBV12-4 TRBD1 -
TGTGCCAGCAGTCTCAGGCCGACAGGGGGGTCGGATACGCAGTATTTT CASSLRPTGGSDTQYF TRBJ2-3 TRBV28 TRBD1 few
TGTGCCAGCAGCTTATCCCCCGGACAGGGGGAAAATGAAAAACTGTTTTTT CASSLSPGQGENEKLFF TRBJ1-4 TRBV7-9 TRBD1 -
TGCGCCAGCAGCCAGGATAGGACTAGCGGGAGCTACGAGCAGTACTTC CASSQDRTSGSYEQYF TRBJ2-7 TRBV4-3 TRBD2 many
TGTGCCAGCAGCTTAGTCGGTCGGGGAACCACAGATATGCAGTATTTT CASSLVGRGTTDMQYF TRBJ2-3 TRBV11-2 - -
TGTGCCAGCAGTTTCTCGTCTCGGGGAGATACGCAGTATTTT CASSFSSRGDTQYF TRBJ2-3 TRBV28 - many
TGTGCCAGCAGCTTTCCCAGCCCAGATACGCAGTATTTT CASSFPSPDTQYF TRBJ2-3 TRBV7-9 - few
TGTGCCAGCAGCCGTACTAGCGCCGGGGAGCTGTTTTTT CASSRTSAGELFF TRBJ2-2 TRBV12-3/TRBV12-4 TRBD2 many
TGTGCCAGCAGCTCGAGGACGAACTATGGCTACACCTTC CASSSRTNYGYTF TRBJ1-2 TRBV9 - many
TGTGCCAGCAGCCACGGACAGGGGGCGTTCGAGCAGTACTTC CASSHGQGAFEQYF TRBJ2-7 TRBV4-2 TRBD1 many
TGCAGCGTTGAAGGGGACAGGGCTGAAGCTTTCTTT CSVEGDRAEAFF TRBJ1-1 TRBV29-1 TRBD1 many
TGTGCCAGCAGCATCGGGACCCTGAGTAGTGAAAAACTGTTTTTT CASSIGTLSSEKLFF TRBJ1-4 TRBV13 - -
TGTGCCAGCCAACCCCCCGGGTACGGGGGAGATACGCAGTATTTT CASQPPGYGGDTQYF TRBJ2-3 TRBV12-3/TRBV12-4 - -
TGCAGTGCTAAGATCGCAGGGGGCGCAGGCAATCAGCCCCAGCATTTT CSAKIAGGAGNQPQHF TRBJ1-5 TRBV20-1 TRBD1 many
TGTGCCAGCAGCCAAGATCAGGGCGGAGTGTACCAAGAGACCCAGTACTTC CASSQDQGGVYQETQYF TRBJ2-5 TRBV4-2 - few
TGCGCCAGCAGTGCGACTCAGGGAACTGGGGCCAACGTCCTGACTTTC CASSATQGTGANVLTF TRBJ2-6 TRBV10-1 - few
TGCGCCAGCAGCCAAGACGCGGGGGTGTTTCAGCCCCAGCATTTT CASSQDAGVFQPQHF TRBJ1-5 TRBV4-1 - many
TGTGCCAGCAGTCTGGGGGGCCCTAGGGGTGTCCAGTACTTC CASSLGGPRGVQYF TRBJ2-5 TRBV12-3/TRBV12-4 - -
TGTGCCAGCAGCAACGGGGGGGGAGCTGCAGATACGCAGTATTTT CASSNGGGAADTQYF TRBJ2-3 TRBV7-9 TRBD2 few